A selection of T cell receptor beta chains follows, all from one sample in a study of prognosis after radiotherapy for stage I lung cancer. TCRdb recomputed calls from the multiplex PCR reads with MiXCR, one row per CDR3 protein. Among around 16,000 distinct CDR3 sequences listed, around 41% were seen once. The sequencing used PBMCs, collected before or after stereotactic body radiation therapy (not recorded which). The receptor set was obtained from a donor over 45 with non-small cell lung cancer. Both conserved end residues are part of each CDR3. The D gene is left open where the match is weak. For some rows the clone size is stated as once, few or many, or as a class when expanded; others skip it.

j_call,clone_size,d_call,v_call,cdr3_nt,cdr3_aa
TRBJ1-2,medium-sized,TRBD1,TRBV5-1,TGCGCCAGCAGTTCCCAAGGGGACAGGGGGTATGGCTACACCTTC,CASSSQGDRGYGYTF
TRBJ2-3,many,TRBD1,TRBV6-2/TRBV6-3,TGTGCCAGCAGTTACGGGCAGGGGGCATTAGATACGCAGTATTTT,CASSYGQGALDTQYF
TRBJ1-1,many,.,TRBV19,TGTGCCAGTAGAACTCTGAACACTGAAGCTTTCTTT,CASRTLNTEAFF
TRBJ2-1,many,.,TRBV3-1,TGTGCCAGCAGTGCCTCGGGAGACAATGAGCAGTTCTTC,CASSASGDNEQFF
TRBJ1-2,few,.,TRBV4-1,TGCGCCGGCAGCCCACAAACGGGCTACTATGGCTACACCTTC,CAGSPQTGYYGYTF
TRBJ1-2,many,.,TRBV14,TGTGCCAGCAGCCAAGCCCCCGTCTATGGCTACACCTTC,CASSQAPVYGYTF
TRBJ1-2,many,.,TRBV11-2,TGTGCCAGCAGCCCCTGGGACGGGGGGCGCCGTGGCTACACCTTC,CASSPWDGGRRGYTF
TRBJ2-5,many,TRBD2,TRBV28,TGTGCCAGCAGCCGCCCTAGCGGGGCAAGATTCCGGGAGACCCAGTACTTC,CASSRPSGARFRETQYF
TRBJ1-1,many,.,TRBV10-3,TGTGCCATCAGTGCAGGACAAGCGAACACTGAAGCTTTCTTT,CAISAGQANTEAFF
TRBJ1-1,many,.,TRBV2,TGTGCCAGCAGCTCTCTTTTTGAAGCTTTCTTT,CASSSLFEAFF
TRBJ2-1,many,TRBD2,TRBV7-3,TGTGCCAGCAGCCCCACACTAGCGGTCTCCTACAATGAGCAGTTCTTC,CASSPTLAVSYNEQFF
TRBJ1-3,many,.,TRBV11-3,TGTGCCAGCAGCTTAGGCACTGGAAACACCATATATTTT,CASSLGTGNTIYF
TRBJ2-1,many,.,TRBV5-1,TGCGCCAGCAGCTGGCCTGGAGCGACTACGAGCTCCTACAATGAGCAGTTCTTC,CASSWPGATTSSYNEQFF
TRBJ2-3,many,.,TRBV20-1,TGCAGCGAAACAGAATTTGGTAAAGATACGCAGTATTTT,CSETEFGKDTQYF
TRBJ1-6,medium-sized,TRBD1,TRBV6-1,TGTGCCAGCAGTGCTGAACAGGGGCTTGGGCCCCTCCACTTT,CASSAEQGLGPLHF
TRBJ2-6,many,.,TRBV7-3,TGTGCCAGCAGCCCAGGCGGTGGTGGGGCCAACGTCCTGACTTTC,CASSPGGGGANVLTF
TRBJ2-5,.,TRBD1,TRBV11-3,TGTGCCAGCAGCCCACCGGTCTCAGGGGGCTCGATGGGTGAGACCCAGTACTTC,CASSPPVSGGSMGETQYF
TRBJ1-1,many,.,TRBV6-1,TGTGCCAGCAAAGATACGGGGGGAACTGAAGCTTTCTTT,CASKDTGGTEAFF
TRBJ1-5,.,TRBD1,TRBV28,TGTGCCAGCCACAAACAGGGGGATCAGCCCCAGCATTTT,CASHKQGDQPQHF
TRBJ2-7,many,.,TRBV2,TGTGCCAGCAGTGAAGCGCAGGGAATCGAGCAGTACTTC,CASSEAQGIEQYF
TRBJ2-7,.,TRBD2,TRBV6-1,TGTGCCAGCCGAATACTAGCGACAAGCTCCTACTATCAGTACTTC,CASRILATSSYYQYF
TRBJ1-1,.,.,TRBV19,TGTGCCAGCGGGGAGTTAACTACGGGTGCTTTCTTT,CASGELTTGAFF
TRBJ2-5,many,TRBD2,TRBV4-2,TGTGCCAGCAGCCGTATCGAGCGGGAGGAAGAGACCCAGTACTTC,CASSRIEREEETQYF
TRBJ1-5,medium-sized,.,TRBV2,TGTGCCAGCAGTGAGGACGGCACCAATCAGCCCCAGCATTTT,CASSEDGTNQPQHF
TRBJ1-5,many,.,TRBV30,TGTGCCTGGAGCCCGGGTTTGGATCAGCCCCAGCATTTT,CAWSPGLDQPQHF
TRBJ1-3,medium-sized,.,TRBV19,TGTGCCAGCCGACTTACGGGGGGAAACACCATATATTTT,CASRLTGGNTIYF
TRBJ1-5,many,.,TRBV6-1,TGTGCCAGCAGTGAGGGGGCCGGAGGGCAGCCCCAGCATTTT,CASSEGAGGQPQHF
TRBJ2-7,once,TRBD2,TRBV28,TGTGCCAGCAGTTTGAGCGGGAGCTCCTACGAGCAGTACTTC,CASSLSGSSYEQYF
TRBJ2-3,.,.,TRBV19,TGTGCCAGTAGTAGCCGAACTAGCCCCGGATCTCAGTATTTT,CASSSRTSPGSQYF
TRBJ1-3,many,.,TRBV4-1,TGCGCCAGCAGCCAAGACAGGTCGACGGGCTCTGGAAACACCATATATTTT,CASSQDRSTGSGNTIYF
TRBJ1-2,few,.,TRBV15,TGTGCCACCAGCAGAGATACACGCAACTATGGCTACACCTTC,CATSRDTRNYGYTF
TRBJ2-1,many,.,TRBV7-3,TGTGCCAGCAGCCCCCGCGACGAGGCCTACAATGAGCAGTTCTTC,CASSPRDEAYNEQFF
TRBJ1-5,many,.,TRBV30,TGTGCCTGGAGTGTAAGGTCGGCTTATAGCAATCAGCCCCAGCATTTT,CAWSVRSAYSNQPQHF